The rows below give T cell receptor beta chains drawn from one sample of a study of beta chain features in type 1 diabetes. Here immunoSEQ multiplex PCR was the method, and the copy in TCRdb shows in-frame clones only, minus some. The sample yields 200,000 to 250,000 clones, over 11% seen once. The sequencing input was naive CD4+ T cells from blood. These TCRs come from a man in his thirties or forties with type 1 diabetes. Each CDR3 is given without its conserved first and last residue. The order of the fields is V gene, CDR3 protein.

TRBV7-2,ASSLAFGPAYEQY
TRBV5-6,ASSSLQSGGADTQY
TRBV30,AWSVRGGSPLQYEQY
TRBV29-1,SVEVPEDFAYEQY
TRBV7-9,ASSQGQGENQPQH
TRBV9,ASSATVTGNGANVLT
TRBV30,AWSTGYESGYT
TRBV28,ASSSGDPKETQY
TRBV11-2,ASSLDLLAGAGGELF
TRBV25-1,ASSGPGGARASHNEQF
TRBV19,ASSMDNLAYNEQF
TRBV30,AWRGALGETQY
TRBV7-9,ASSSQLDTQY
TRBV18,ASSPRDQGTDTQY
TRBV29-1,SAEGQSGNTQY
TRBV19,ASSKGQGTNTEAF
TRBV2,ASSEVRPSTDTQY
TRBV9,ASSPRGDPVQETQY
TRBV6-6,ASSYRVGGTDTQY
TRBV7-2,ASSSGSGANVLT
TRBV7-8,ASSRDRAYEQY
TRBV11-2,ASSAGFQGAGTDTQY
TRBV5-1,ASSGSSGEHSGELF
TRBV5-8,ASNSFSRSYNEQF
TRBV5-1,ASSLSSGSYEQY
TRBV6-5,ASSYSMGQPYNEQF